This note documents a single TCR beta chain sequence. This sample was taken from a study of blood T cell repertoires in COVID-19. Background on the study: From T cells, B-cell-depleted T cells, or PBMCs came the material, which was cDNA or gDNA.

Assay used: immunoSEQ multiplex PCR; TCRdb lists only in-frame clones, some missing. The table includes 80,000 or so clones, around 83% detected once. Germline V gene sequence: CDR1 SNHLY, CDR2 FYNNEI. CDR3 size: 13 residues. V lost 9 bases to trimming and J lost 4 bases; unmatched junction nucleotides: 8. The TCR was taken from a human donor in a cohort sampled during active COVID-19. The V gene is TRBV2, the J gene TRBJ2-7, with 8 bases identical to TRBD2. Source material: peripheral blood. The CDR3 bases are TGTGCCAGTCTCGGCCGGGGGGGATACGAGCAGTACTTC. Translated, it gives CASLGRGGYEQYF.